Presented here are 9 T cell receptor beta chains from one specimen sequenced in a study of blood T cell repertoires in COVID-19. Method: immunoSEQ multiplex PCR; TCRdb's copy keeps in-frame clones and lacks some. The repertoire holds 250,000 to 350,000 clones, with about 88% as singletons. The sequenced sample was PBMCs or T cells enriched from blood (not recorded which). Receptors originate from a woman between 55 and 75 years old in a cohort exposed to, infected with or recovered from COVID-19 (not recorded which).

The CDR3 region is CAISDGYNEQFF. CDR3 bases: TGTGCCATCAGTGACGGGTACAATGAGCAGTTCTTC. The chain recombines TRBV10-3 with TRBJ2-1, with D uncertain. Trimming cost V 3 bases and J 4 bases, with 4 bases left between them. The CDR3 extends over 12 amino acids. Germline CDR1 ENHRY, CDR2 SYGVKD.

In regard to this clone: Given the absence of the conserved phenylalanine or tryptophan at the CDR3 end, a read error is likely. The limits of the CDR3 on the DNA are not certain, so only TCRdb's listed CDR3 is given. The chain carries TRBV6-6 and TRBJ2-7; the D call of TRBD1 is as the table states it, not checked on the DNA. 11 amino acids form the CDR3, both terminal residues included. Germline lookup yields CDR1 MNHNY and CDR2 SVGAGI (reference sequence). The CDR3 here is CASSSTGRRVL.

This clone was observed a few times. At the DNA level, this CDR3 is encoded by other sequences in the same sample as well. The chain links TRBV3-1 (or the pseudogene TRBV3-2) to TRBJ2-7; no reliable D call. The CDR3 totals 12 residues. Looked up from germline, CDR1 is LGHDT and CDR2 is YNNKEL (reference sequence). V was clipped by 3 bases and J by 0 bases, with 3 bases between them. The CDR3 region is CASSHRSYEQYF. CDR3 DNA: TGTGCCAGCAGCCACCGCTCCTACGAGCAGTACTTC.

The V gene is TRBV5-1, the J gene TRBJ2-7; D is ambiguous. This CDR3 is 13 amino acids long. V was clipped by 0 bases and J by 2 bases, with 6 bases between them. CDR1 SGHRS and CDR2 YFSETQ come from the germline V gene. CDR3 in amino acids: CASSLGAPYEQYF. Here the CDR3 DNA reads TGCGCCAGCAGCTTGGGGGCCCCCTACGAGCAGTACTTC. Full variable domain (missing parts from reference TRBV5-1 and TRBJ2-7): KAGVTQTPRYLIKTRGQQVTLSCSPISGHRSVSWYQQTPGQGLQFLFEYFSETQRNKGNFPGRFSGRQFSNSRSEMNVSTLELGDSALYLCASSLGAPYEQYFGPGTRLTVT.

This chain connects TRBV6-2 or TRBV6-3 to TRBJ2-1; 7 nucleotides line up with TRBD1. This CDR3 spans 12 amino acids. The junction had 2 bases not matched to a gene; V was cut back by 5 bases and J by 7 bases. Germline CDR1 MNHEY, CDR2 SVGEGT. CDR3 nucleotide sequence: TGTGCCAGCAGTACGGGACAGAATGAGCAGTTCTTC. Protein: CASSTGQNEQFF.

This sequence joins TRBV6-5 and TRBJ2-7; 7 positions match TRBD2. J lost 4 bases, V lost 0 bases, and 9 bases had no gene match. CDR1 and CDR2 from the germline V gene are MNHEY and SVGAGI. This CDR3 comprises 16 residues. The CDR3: CASSYSARESIYEQYF. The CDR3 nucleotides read TGTGCCAGCAGTTACTCGGCGCGGGAGTCGATATACGAGCAGTACTTC.

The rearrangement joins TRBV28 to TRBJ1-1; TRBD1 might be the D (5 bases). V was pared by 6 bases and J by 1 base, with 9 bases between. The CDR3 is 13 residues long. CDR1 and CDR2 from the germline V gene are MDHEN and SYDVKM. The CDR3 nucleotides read TGTGCCAGCAGACGTCAGGGGAACACTGAAGCTTTCTTT. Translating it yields CASRRQGNTEAFF.

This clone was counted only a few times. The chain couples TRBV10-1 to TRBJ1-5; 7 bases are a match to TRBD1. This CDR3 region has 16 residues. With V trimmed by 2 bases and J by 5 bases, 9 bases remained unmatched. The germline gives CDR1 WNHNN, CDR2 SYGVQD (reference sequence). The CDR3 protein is CASSEPQGKGYQPQHF. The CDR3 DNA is TGCGCCAGCAGTGAGCCACAGGGGAAGGGTTATCAGCCCCAGCATTTT.

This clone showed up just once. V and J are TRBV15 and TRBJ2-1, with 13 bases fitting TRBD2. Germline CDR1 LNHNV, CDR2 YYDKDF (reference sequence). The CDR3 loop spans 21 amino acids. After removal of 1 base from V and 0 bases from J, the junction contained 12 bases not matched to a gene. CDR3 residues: CATSRVIPGLAGPGSYNEQFF. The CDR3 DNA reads TGTGCCACCAGCAGAGTTATACCGGGACTAGCGGGACCCGGCTCCTACAATGAGCAGTTCTTC.